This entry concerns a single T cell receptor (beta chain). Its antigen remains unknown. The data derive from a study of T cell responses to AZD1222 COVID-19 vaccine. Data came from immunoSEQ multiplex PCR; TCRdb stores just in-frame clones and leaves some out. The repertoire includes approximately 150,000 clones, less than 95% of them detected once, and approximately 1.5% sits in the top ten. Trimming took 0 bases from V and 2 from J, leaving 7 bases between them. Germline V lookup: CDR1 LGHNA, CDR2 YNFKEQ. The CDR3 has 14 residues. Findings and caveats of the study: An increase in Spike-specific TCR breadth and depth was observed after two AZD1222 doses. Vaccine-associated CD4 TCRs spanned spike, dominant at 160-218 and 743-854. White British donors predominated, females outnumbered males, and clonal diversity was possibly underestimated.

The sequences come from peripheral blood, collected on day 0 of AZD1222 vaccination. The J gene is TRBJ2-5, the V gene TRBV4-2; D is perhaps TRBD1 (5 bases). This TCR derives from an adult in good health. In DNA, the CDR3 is TGTGCCAGCAGCCAAGAAGACAGTCAAGAGACCCAGTACTTC. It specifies CASSQEDSQETQYF.